This T cell receptor (beta chain) was identified during a study of molecular identifiers for immune sequencing clone quantification. Study conclusions and caveats: Highly expanded clone sizes could be underestimated by identical TCR molecules that share a barcode.

This clonotype was detected many times. Antigen specificity is unknown. From germline, CDR1 is MNHEY and CDR2 SMNVEV (reference sequence). V trimming: 3 bases; J trimming: 3 bases; junction bases outside the gene matches: 12. This CDR3 contains 17 residues. Preparation methods for the bulk TCR libraries were those previously described, with listed TCR primers. Using its own MiXCR run on the PCR reads, TCRdb lists one record per CDR3 protein. The data show around 470,000 distinct CDR3 sequences, about a fifth seen once. The sequence was obtained from a human donor in good health. Some libraries in this study had Jurkat cell RNA spiked in. The chain uses TRBV27 and TRBJ2-3, with TRBD2 matching 7 bases. Input material: naive CD8+ T cells from blood, with Jurkat cell RNA spiked in. As to subset: FACS-sorted CD8+CD4-CCR7+CD45RA+ naive T cells. The CDR3 here is CASSFVPASGVTDTQYF. CDR3 DNA: TGTGCCAGCAGTTTTGTCCCCGCCAGCGGGGTGACAGATACGCAGTATTTT.